This is a list of T cell receptor beta chains from one sample in a study of STAT3 mutations in large granular lymphocyte leukemia. Only in-frame clones appear in the TCRdb table, and some are missing; sequencing was by immunoSEQ multiplex PCR. The sample carries thousands of clones, 34% recorded once. The specimen sequenced was peripheral blood mononuclear cells. The receptors were sampled from a woman aged 35 to 49 with T-cell large granular lymphocyte leukemia. Some clones in this sample may be carry-over from other donors' samples. Both conserved end residues are part of each CDR3. A D gene is named only where the DNA matches it firmly. Expanded clones get a size class; other rows say once, few or many, or leave the size out.

NA,TRBJ1-1,TRBV9,few,TGTGCCAGCAGCCGCGGGGCCACTGAAGCTTTCTTT,CASSRGATEAFF
NA,TRBJ1-1,TRBV7-2,NA,TGTGCCAGCACTACCGGGGACGGGGCTTTCTTT,CASTTGDGAFF
TRBD1,TRBJ2-1,TRBV7-2,NA,TGTGCCAGCAGCCCGAGGGACAGGGGAATAGGTGAGCAGTTCTTC,CASSPRDRGIGEQFF
NA,TRBJ1-5,TRBV18,few,TGTGCCAGCTCACCGGGAGGGGGTGGGAATAGCAATCAGCCCCAGCATTTT,CASSPGGGGNSNQPQHF
NA,TRBJ2-3,TRBV29-1,NA,TGCAGCGTTGACGGTTCATGGGATACGCAGTATTTT,CSVDGSWDTQYF
NA,TRBJ2-7,TRBV5-6,NA,TGTGCCAGCAGCGATGGGAGCTACGAGCAGTACTTC,CASSDGSYEQYF
TRBD1,TRBJ1-4,TRBV5-1,few,TGCGCCAGCAGCTTGGACAGGGGTAATGAAAAACTGTTTTTT,CASSLDRGNEKLFF
NA,TRBJ2-7,TRBV13,few,TGTGCCAGCAGGGGAGAAACCTACGAGCAGTACTTC,CASRGETYEQYF
NA,TRBJ2-7,TRBV27,NA,TGTGCCAGCGGCCCGGACGGGCTCGGGTTCTACGAGCAGTACTTC,CASGPDGLGFYEQYF
NA,TRBJ1-2,TRBV6-1,NA,TGTGCCAGCAGTGAAGCCGGTAGAGATGGCTACACCTTC,CASSEAGRDGYTF
TRBD2,TRBJ2-7,TRBV5-4,few,TGTGCCAGCAGCTCCCCAACTAGCGGGGGGGCAGGGGAGCAGTACTTC,CASSSPTSGGAGEQYF
NA,TRBJ2-5,TRBV4-1,NA,TGCGCCAGCAGCCAAGCGCTCCAAGAGACCCAGTACTTC,CASSQALQETQYF
NA,TRBJ1-2,TRBV6-5,once,TGTGCCAGCAGTTACTCCAATCAGGGCTATGGCTACACCTTC,CASSYSNQGYGYTF
TRBD1,TRBJ2-7,TRBV7-9,few,TGTGCCAGCAGCCTCGGGACAGTGTTGTTGGAGCAGTACTTC,CASSLGTVLLEQYF
NA,TRBJ2-1,TRBV30,NA,TGTGCCTGGAGTGTACAACTGTTCTACAATGAGCAGTTCTTC,CAWSVQLFYNEQFF
NA,TRBJ1-1,TRBV5-1,NA,TGCGCCAGCAGTTTGAATTCGGGCACTGAAGCTTTCTTT,CASSLNSGTEAFF
NA,TRBJ1-2,TRBV5-1,few,TGCGCCAGCAGCGCGGCTGGGGGTCGCTATGGCTACACCTTC,CASSAAGGRYGYTF
NA,TRBJ2-7,TRBV7-6,NA,TGTGCCAGCAGCCTTCTACTAGCAGGCTACGAGCAGTACTTC,CASSLLLAGYEQYF
NA,TRBJ2-7,TRBV7-2,few,TGTGCCAGCAGCCCGGGTTACCCCTACGAGCAGTACTTC,CASSPGYPYEQYF
NA,TRBJ2-1,TRBV4-3,NA,TGCGCCAGCAGCCAACACCCCCAAGGTGGGGACAATGAGCAGTTCTTC,CASSQHPQGGDNEQFF
NA,TRBJ1-2,TRBV18,few,TGTGCCAGCTCACCGGATCTAGACAGGGGCTACACCTTC,CASSPDLDRGYTF
NA,TRBJ1-4,TRBV5-1,few,TGCGCCAGCAGCTTGGTAGGACAGAATGAAAAACTGTTTTTT,CASSLVGQNEKLFF
NA,TRBJ2-3,TRBV30,NA,TGTGCCTGGGGACCCGCCCTGGGTACGCAGTATTTT,CAWGPALGTQYF
NA,TRBJ2-7,TRBV4-2,few,TGTGCCAGCAGCCAAACAGGGACCTACGAGCAGTACTTC,CASSQTGTYEQYF
NA,TRBJ2-5,TRBV7-9,few,TGTGCCAGCAGCTTAGCCCTCGTTGACAGATACCAAGAGACCCAGTACTTC,CASSLALVDRYQETQYF
NA,TRBJ1-2,TRBV6-8,once,TGTGCCCCCCCGACGGTGGGGGCGCGAGGCCCCCGCCGGGTCGGCTATGGCTACACCTTC,CAPPTVGARGPRRVGYGYTF
NA,TRBJ2-1,TRBV14,few,TGTGCCAGCAGTCAGACCTCCCTCGGGGACAATGAGCAGTTCTTC,CASSQTSLGDNEQFF
NA,TRBJ2-3,TRBV6-5,NA,TGTGCCAGCAGTCTACGGGGGACCCACACAGATACGCAGTATTTT,CASSLRGTHTDTQYF
NA,TRBJ2-7,TRBV6-5,NA,TGTGCCAGCAGCCCGGACTACTCCTACGAGCAGTACTTC,CASSPDYSYEQYF
NA,TRBJ1-5,TRBV30,few,TGTGCCTGGAGTGTAAGGTCTTTTGGCAATCAGCCCCAGCATTTT,CAWSVRSFGNQPQHF
TRBD2,TRBJ2-7,TRBV9,NA,TGTGCCAGCAGCCCGCGATCAGGACTAGCGGGCTACGAGCAGTACTTC,CASSPRSGLAGYEQYF
TRBD2,TRBJ2-7,TRBV29-1,few,TGCAGCGTTCCGAGGCTAGCGGGGTCCTACGAGCAGTACTTC,CSVPRLAGSYEQYF
NA,TRBJ2-4,TRBV30,few,TGTGCCTGGAGTATAACGGATATAGCCAAAAACATTCAGTACTTC,CAWSITDIAKNIQYF
NA,TRBJ1-2,TRBV5-1,NA,TGCGCCAGCAGCTTTTACAGGAATGTAGGCTATGGCTACACCTTC,CASSFYRNVGYGYTF
NA,TRBJ1-4,TRBV7-9,few,TGTGCCAGCAGCTTAGGAGGGTTTGATGAAAAACTGTTTTTT,CASSLGGFDEKLFF
NA,TRBJ1-5,TRBV7-2,NA,TGTGCCAGCAGCTTAGCGACAGTTGGCAATCAGCCCCAGCATTTT,CASSLATVGNQPQHF
NA,TRBJ1-1,TRBV27,NA,TGTGCCAGCAGTTTGGCGTTGACTATGAACACTGAAGCTTTCTTT,CASSLALTMNTEAFF
TRBD2,TRBJ2-7,TRBV5-1,few,TGCGCCAGCAGCCGTAGCGGGACCTACGAGCAGTACTTC,CASSRSGTYEQYF
NA,TRBJ2-7,TRBV7-7,NA,TGTGCTAGCAGTTTGACGCCTCAAAAGGAGCAGTACTTC,CASSLTPQKEQYF
TRBD1,TRBJ1-2,TRBV28,NA,TGTGCCAGCAGTACACAGGGGCCCTCCTATGGCTACACCTTC,CASSTQGPSYGYTF
TRBD1,TRBJ2-7,TRBV5-1,few,TGCGCCAGCAGCGACCGGGACAGGGACTCCTACGAGCAGTACTTC,CASSDRDRDSYEQYF
NA,TRBJ2-1,TRBV27,NA,TGTGCCAGCAGTGAATATAGAAATGAGCAGTTCTTC,CASSEYRNEQFF
NA,TRBJ2-7,TRBV19,few,TGTGCCAGTAGTATAGATCCAGAGGCCTACGAGCAGTACTTC,CASSIDPEAYEQYF
NA,TRBJ1-1,TRBV19,NA,TGTGCCAGTATAGTGGGGAACACTGAAGCTTTCTTT,CASIVGNTEAFF
NA,TRBJ1-2,TRBV30,NA,TGTGCCTGGAGTGTCGTCAGGGTGGGTGGCTACACCTTC,CAWSVVRVGGYTF
NA,TRBJ1-2,TRBV2,NA,TGTGCCAGCAGGTTTGGGGGGGCTAACTATGGCTACACCTTC,CASRFGGANYGYTF
TRBD2,TRBJ2-7,TRBV7-2,NA,TGTGCCAGCAGCTTAGCAGCGTCTAGCGGCTCCTACGAGCAGTACTTC,CASSLAASSGSYEQYF
NA,TRBJ1-1,TRBV18,few,TGTGCCAGCTCACGGGCCGAGAACACTGAAGCTTTCTTT,CASSRAENTEAFF
NA,TRBJ2-7,TRBV15,NA,TGTGCCACCAGCAGAGGAGGGACTCCGACCTACGAGCAGTACTTC,CATSRGGTPTYEQYF
NA,TRBJ1-1,TRBV28,few,TGTGCCAGCAGTTTGGCCCGACGTAGCGGAACTTTCTTT,CASSLARRSGTFF
NA,TRBJ1-6,TRBV7-2,NA,TGTGCCAGCAGCTTATGGGAATATTCACCCCTCCACTTT,CASSLWEYSPLHF
NA,TRBJ1-1,TRBV29-1,few,TGCAGCGTTGGATTTGCCGGCGAAGCTTTCTTT,CSVGFAGEAFF
NA,TRBJ1-1,TRBV14,NA,TGTGCCAGCAGCCAGGCTGGGGCGCTGGGCACTGAAGCTTTCTTT,CASSQAGALGTEAFF
NA,TRBJ1-1,TRBV11-2,few,TGTGCCAGCAGCTTAGAATCGGCAGGAGGGTCTGAAGCTTTCTTT,CASSLESAGGSEAFF
NA,TRBJ1-2,TRBV7-9,NA,TGTGCCAGCAGGGGGAGGAGAGGGAGGGTTGGCTACACCTTC,CASRGRRGRVGYTF
TRBD1,TRBJ1-1,TRBV30,NA,TGTGCCTGGCGTAATAAGGCGGGACAGGGGGCCACTGAAGCTTTCTTT,CAWRNKAGQGATEAFF
TRBD1,TRBJ2-2,TRBV5-4,NA,TGTGCCAGCAGCTTGGCCGGGACAGGGGGCAGCGGGGAGCTGTTTTTT,CASSLAGTGGSGELFF